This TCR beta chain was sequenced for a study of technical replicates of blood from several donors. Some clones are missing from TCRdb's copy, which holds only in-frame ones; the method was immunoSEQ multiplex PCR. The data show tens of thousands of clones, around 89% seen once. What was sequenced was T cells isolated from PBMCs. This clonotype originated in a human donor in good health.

CDR3 loop: CASSQFLQNTGELFF. The CDR3 nucleotides are TGTGCCAGCAGCCAATTTTTACAGAACACCGGGGAGCTGTTTTTT. The chain employs TRBV14 and TRBJ2-2; D is ambiguous. CDR1 SGHDN and CDR2 FVKESK come from the germline V gene. This CDR3 is built from 15 residues. The V gene lost 2 bases and the J gene lost 1 base, with 8 bases spanning the gap.